Listed below are T cell receptor beta chains from one sample, sequenced in a study of cytomegalovirus exposure and HLA in healthy donors. Only in-frame clones appear in the TCRdb table, and some are missing; sequencing was by immunoSEQ multiplex PCR. This sample has around 130,000 clones, with about 80% found just once. The sequencing sample was made of PBMCs. These receptors originate from a man aged 25 to 40 in good health and CMV-seronegative. The CDR3 runs from the conserved cysteine through the conserved F or W. A D gene is named only where the DNA matches it firmly. A row's size may be missing; if present it is once, few, many or a size class.

once	TRBV25-1	TRBJ2-7	TRBD1	TGTGCCAGCAGTGCCTCCGGGACAGGGTACGAGCAGTACTTC	CASSASGTGYEQYF
-	TRBV6-5	TRBJ1-1	-	TGTGCCAGCAGTTATCAGGAAGTCACTGAAGCTTTCTTT	CASSYQEVTEAFF
-	TRBV19	TRBJ2-7	TRBD2	TGTGCCAGTAGTTGGGAGGGTAAGCAGTACTTC	CASSWEGKQYF
-	TRBV7-3	TRBJ2-1	-	TGTGCCAGCAGCAGGGCCCGGACTAATATGGATGAGCAGTTCTTC	CASSRARTNMDEQFF
-	TRBV28	TRBJ1-2	TRBD1	TGTGCCAGCAGTTTAGGGCAGGGGGCGCAATCCGGCTACACCTTC	CASSLGQGAQSGYTF
-	TRBV9	TRBJ2-3	TRBD2	TGTGCCAGCAGCACTAGCGGGAGTACAGATACGCAGTATTTT	CASSTSGSTDTQYF
-	TRBV5-4	TRBJ2-1	TRBD1	TGTGCCAGCAGCCCGTGGGACAGGGGTCCGGAGAACCAGTTCTTC	CASSPWDRGPENQFF
-	TRBV6-5	TRBJ2-7	TRBD1	TGTGCCAGCAGTTACCCAACAGGGGGCGGCACCTACGAGCAGTACTTC	CASSYPTGGGTYEQYF
-	TRBV11-3	TRBJ1-1	-	TGTGCCAGCAGCTCACCCTCAGGGGAAGCTTTCTTT	CASSSPSGEAFF
-	TRBV6-1	TRBJ2-7	-	TGTGCCAGCAGGACTAAAGAGTACGAGCAGTACTTC	CASRTKEYEQYF
-	TRBV27	TRBJ1-3	-	TGTGCCAGCTTCCCTCTCTCAGGGGCAAGAAACACCATATATTTT	CASFPLSGARNTIYF
once	TRBV9	TRBJ1-3	-	TGTGCCAGCAGCGGAGGACAGCGTAGCTCTGGAAACACCATATATTTT	CASSGGQRSSGNTIYF
-	TRBV19	TRBJ2-5	-	TGTGCCAGTAGTTGGCGCTTTCGAGGAGAGACCCAGTACTTC	CASSWRFRGETQYF
-	TRBV6-5	TRBJ2-3	-	TGTGCCACCAGCTATCAGGGGTGGCCAGATACGCAGTATTTT	CATSYQGWPDTQYF
-	TRBV9	TRBJ2-1	-	TGTGCCAGCAGCGATAGCGGTTCCTCCTACAATGAGCAGTTCTTC	CASSDSGSSYNEQFF
-	TRBV6-5	TRBJ1-4	TRBD1	TGTGCCAGCAGTCGACAGGGGGCGACTAATGAAAAACTGTTTTTT	CASSRQGATNEKLFF
-	TRBV28	TRBJ2-5	TRBD1	TGTGCCAGCAGTTCCATTACCGGGACAGGGTATCGAGAGACCCAGTACTTC	CASSSITGTGYRETQYF
-	TRBV4-3	TRBJ2-7	-	TGCGCCAGCAGCCAAGCTCTAATCTACGAGCAGTACTTC	CASSQALIYEQYF
-	TRBV5-4	TRBJ2-4	-	TGTGCCAGCAGCCCGATGACAGGAGGAGCCAAAAACATTCAGTACTTC	CASSPMTGGAKNIQYF
once	TRBV7-2	TRBJ1-2	-	TGTGCCAGCAGCTTAGCGCGTGGCAGGGGAGCGGGCTACACCTTC	CASSLARGRGAGYTF
-	TRBV9	TRBJ2-3	TRBD2	TGTGCCAGCAGCGTGGGACTAGCGGGGGTCACAGATACGCAGTATTTT	CASSVGLAGVTDTQYF
-	TRBV7-6	TRBJ1-2	TRBD1	TGTGCCAGCAGCGACCGACCGAAGGACAGGATCTATGGCTACACCTTC	CASSDRPKDRIYGYTF
-	TRBV5-1	TRBJ1-2	-	TGCGCCAGCAGCAGACAGGACCCTAACTATGGCTACACCTTC	CASSRQDPNYGYTF
-	TRBV27	TRBJ2-1	TRBD2	TGTGCCAGCCGACGAAAAGGACTAGCGGGCCTATCTTACAATGAGCAGTTCTTC	CASRRKGLAGLSYNEQFF
-	TRBV5-8	TRBJ2-1	TRBD2	TGTGCCAGCAGCTTGCCTAGCGGCGGAAAGCAGTTCTTC	CASSLPSGGKQFF
-	TRBV5-6	TRBJ2-3	TRBD1	TGTGCCAGCAGCCGAGGGACAGGGCTGGCAGCAGATACGCAGTATTTT	CASSRGTGLAADTQYF
-	TRBV27	TRBJ2-7	TRBD2	TGTGCCAGCGGACCCGGGACTAGCGGGTCTCGTGAGCAGTACTTC	CASGPGTSGSREQYF
-	TRBV5-6	TRBJ2-1	-	TGTGCCAGCAGCTTGTACGGAGGGAGCTCCTACAATGAGCAGTTCTTC	CASSLYGGSSYNEQFF
once	TRBV6-5	TRBJ2-5	-	TGTGCCAGCATTCAACAGGGTTCGGAGACCCAGTACTTC	CASIQQGSETQYF
-	TRBV4-3	TRBJ2-7	TRBD2	TGCGCCAGCAGCCAAGGACTAGCGGGAGAAGGCGAGCAGTACTTC	CASSQGLAGEGEQYF
-	TRBV11-3	TRBJ2-2	-	TGTGCCAGCAGCTTAGTGTCCGGCGGGGAGCTGTTTTTT	CASSLVSGGELFF
-	TRBV7-3	TRBJ2-5	TRBD2	TGTGCCAGCAGCCCCGTAGCGGGAGTATGGGAGACCCAGTACTTC	CASSPVAGVWETQYF
-	TRBV25-1	TRBJ1-2	-	TGTGCCAGCAGTGCAACCCCATCCACAGGAAACTATGGCTACACCTTC	CASSATPSTGNYGYTF
once	TRBV11-2	TRBJ2-7	-	TGTGCCAGCAGCCTCGGTGGTATGACCTACGAGCAGTACTTC	CASSLGGMTYEQYF
once	TRBV12-5	TRBJ1-1	-	TGTGCTAGTTTCTTCCCGACAGCTAACACTGAAGCTTTCTTT	CASFFPTANTEAFF
-	TRBV5-1	TRBJ2-1	-	TGCGCCAGCAGCCTACAGGTTTACAATGAGCAGTTCTTC	CASSLQVYNEQFF
-	TRBV12-5	TRBJ2-7	-	TGTGCTAGTGGTTTGGGACTCCGAGCAAGTGAGCAGTACTTC	CASGLGLRASEQYF
few	TRBV7-9	TRBJ2-7	TRBD2	TGTGCCAGCAGCTTAGGACTAGCGGGAGTCTCAGGCTACGAGCAGTACTTC	CASSLGLAGVSGYEQYF
few	TRBV28	TRBJ2-2	-	TGTGCCAGCAGCCAACCCTGGTATTCCTACCAGCTTCGGGGCGGGGAGCTGTTTTTT	CASSQPWYSYQLRGGELFF
-	TRBV4-1	TRBJ2-5	TRBD1	TGCGCCAGCAGCCAGTCCCGGGACAGCTGGTTGCGGACCCAGTACTTC	CASSQSRDSWLRTQYF
-	TRBV19	TRBJ2-7	TRBD1	TGTGCCAGTGGACACGGGACAGGGCCCATCTACGAGCAGTACTTC	CASGHGTGPIYEQYF
-	TRBV12-5	TRBJ2-3	-	TGTGCTAGTGGTTTGGGCCTTAGCGCAGATACGCAGTATTTT	CASGLGLSADTQYF
-	TRBV6-5	TRBJ1-2	-	TGTGCCAGCAGACGTACCGAGACAGGAAATTATGGCTACACCTTC	CASRRTETGNYGYTF
-	TRBV27	TRBJ2-4	TRBD2	TGTGCCAGCAGCTCGGCTAGCGGGGTAGCCAAAAACATTCAGTACTTC	CASSSASGVAKNIQYF
once	TRBV13	TRBJ1-2	TRBD1	TGTGCCAGCAGCGACTACAGGGGGCAGGGCTATGGCTACACCTTC	CASSDYRGQGYGYTF
-	TRBV6-6	TRBJ1-4	-	TGTGCCGTCCGACCTGGTCGAGGTGAAAAACTGTTTTTT	CAVRPGRGEKLFF
once	TRBV21-1	TRBJ2-7	-	TGTGCCAGCAGCCACCACAGGCCCGAAGAGGTCTACGAGCAGTACTTC	CASSHHRPEEVYEQYF
-	TRBV28	TRBJ2-1	TRBD1	TGTGCCAGCACTGCGGGCAGGGGGAATGAGCAGTTCTTC	CASTAGRGNEQFF
-	TRBV29-1	TRBJ2-3	-	TGCAGCGCCTCGGGGTCCGATACGCAGTATTTT	CSASGSDTQYF
-	TRBV7-9	TRBJ2-2	TRBD1	TGTGCCAGCAGCTTTTTCAAAGGACAGGGGAACGGGGAGCTGTTTTTT	CASSFFKGQGNGELFF
-	TRBV5-4	TRBJ1-2	-	TGTGCCAGCAGCAGCGGCGCTCGGAGCTATGGCTACCCCTTC	CASSSGARSYGYPF
-	TRBV5-4	TRBJ2-5	-	TGTGCCAGCAGCTGGGGGGACCGGTTAGAGACCCAGTACTTC	CASSWGDRLETQYF
-	TRBV5-1	TRBJ2-1	-	TGCGCCAGCAGCTCTGACAATGAGCAGTTCTTC	CASSSDNEQFF